The present TCR beta chain was sequenced within a study of read filtering for tumor transcriptome and immune sequencing. Findings of the study overall: The CD138-negative fraction was mixed bone marrow immune cells, not pure T cells.

Turning to this clonotype: What it binds is unknown.

From approximately 400 ng of RNA, a library with molecular barcoded alpha/delta and beta/gamma adaptors was made. TCRdb processed the reads anew with MiXCR; each CDR3 protein has one entry. The repertoire consists of roughly 130,000 distinct CDR3 sequences, with 10% to 15% occurring once and the leading ten covering roughly 11%. The sequence derives from a donor older than 35 with multiple myeloma. Sequenced input: a population of CD138-negative cells sorted from bone marrow.

This CDR3 reads CASSLQGGSETQYF. CDR3 nucleotides: TGTGCCAGCAGCTTGCAGGGGGGGTCAGAGACCCAGTACTTC. The J gene is TRBJ2-5, the V gene TRBV7-3, with D possibly being TRBD1 or TRBD2 (7 bases each). Trimming removed 3 bases at V and 4 bases at J, with 12 bases between. The CDR3 has 14 amino acids. Germline CDR1 SGHTA, CDR2 FQGTGA.